A selection of T cell receptor beta chains follows, all from one sample in a study of vaccination and CD4 T cells after COVID-19. TCRdb re-called the PCR reads through MiXCR, storing one row per CDR3 protein. The table has under 25,000 distinct CDR3 sequences, roughly 55% seen once. Antigens for these TCRs are unknown. Sequenced input: CD4+ T cells from blood, cultured in vitro. These receptors all come from a human donor who had recovered from COVID-19. Each CDR3 is given with its conserved first and last residue. A D gene is named only where the DNA matches it firmly. Some rows mark clone size as missing; the rest say once, few, many or name a class of expanded clone.

d_call | clone_size | j_call | v_call | cdr3_nt | cdr3_aa
TRBD1 | - | TRBJ2-6 | TRBV6-1 | TGTGCCAGCAGTGAAGAGGGGACAGGGGGTTTTTCTGGGGCCAACGTCCTGACTTTC | CASSEEGTGGFSGANVLTF
- | - | TRBJ2-3 | TRBV6-1 | TGTGCCAGCAGTGACGACTGGAGGGATGGTTGGGATACGCAGTATTTT | CASSDDWRDGWDTQYF
- | - | TRBJ1-2 | TRBV18 | TGTGCCAGCTCACCATCGGACAGCATCACCGGCTACACCTTC | CASSPSDSITGYTF
- | - | TRBJ2-3 | TRBV25-1 | TGTGCCAGCAGTGAATATAAAGGGGGCACAGATACGCAGTATTTT | CASSEYKGGTDTQYF
- | few | TRBJ1-5 | TRBV7-3 | TGTGCCAGCAGCTTAATGATCTCCAGGGAGGGAAATCAGCCCCAGCATTTT | CASSLMISREGNQPQHF
TRBD1 | - | TRBJ2-5 | TRBV5-1 | TGCGCCAGCAGCTTGGACAGGGGTTCGGAGACCCAGTACTTC | CASSLDRGSETQYF
- | - | TRBJ2-1 | TRBV7-2 | TGTGCCAGCGGCAGGGACTCCTACAATGAGCAGTTCTTC | CASGRDSYNEQFF
- | - | TRBJ2-7 | TRBV10-3 | TGTGCCACCGGGACTCATACCTACGAGCAGTACTTC | CATGTHTYEQYF
- | - | TRBJ1-1 | TRBV30 | TGTGCCTGGAGTCGAACTGAAGCTTTCTTT | CAWSRTEAFF
TRBD1 | - | TRBJ1-1 | TRBV5-1 | TGCGCCAGCAGCTTTGCAGGGGGCTTCGCTGAAGCTTTCTTT | CASSFAGGFAEAFF
- | - | TRBJ1-6 | TRBV2 | TGTGCCAGCAGCCGCTCTCGGGATTCACCCCTCCACTTT | CASSRSRDSPLHF
- | - | TRBJ2-7 | TRBV6-2/TRBV6-3 | TGTGCCAGCAGCTCCGGGACCCTGTACGAGCAGTACTTC | CASSSGTLYEQYF
TRBD1 | - | TRBJ1-2 | TRBV5-1 | TGCGCCAGCAGCTTAAGGGACAGTTCTAACTATGGCTACACCTTC | CASSLRDSSNYGYTF
TRBD2 | - | TRBJ2-5 | TRBV18 | TGTGCCAGCTCACCCCCTAGCGGAAAAGAGACCCAGTACTTC | CASSPPSGKETQYF
- | few | TRBJ1-6 | TRBV20-1 | TGCAGTGCTAGAGAGGATGGGGATTCACCCCTCCACTTT | CSAREDGDSPLHF
- | few | TRBJ2-7 | TRBV30 | TGTGCCTGGAGTTGGGGATCCGAGCAGTACTTC | CAWSWGSEQYF
- | - | TRBJ1-1 | TRBV7-9 | TGTGCCAGCAGCCCCCGACAGATCTGGGAGACTACTGAAGCTTTCTTT | CASSPRQIWETTEAFF
- | - | TRBJ2-5 | TRBV2 | TGTGCCAGTCTCCTCCAAGAGACCCAGTACTTC | CASLLQETQYF
- | - | TRBJ2-1 | TRBV6-1 | TGTGCCAGCCGTGGCGGGACGTTATACAATGAGCAGTTCTTC | CASRGGTLYNEQFF
TRBD1 | - | TRBJ2-3 | TRBV7-2 | TGTGCCAGCAGCTTAGCGCCCCGGGACAGGGGTCCAGATACGCAGTATTTT | CASSLAPRDRGPDTQYF
TRBD2 | - | TRBJ2-1 | TRBV5-4 | TGTGCCAGCAGCCCGAGGACTAGCGGATACAATGAGCAGTTCTTC | CASSPRTSGYNEQFF
TRBD1 | - | TRBJ1-1 | TRBV7-9 | TGTGCCAGCAGCTCCCTGAGGGGGCCTTGGACTGAAGCTTTCTTT | CASSSLRGPWTEAFF
- | - | TRBJ1-1 | TRBV6-2/TRBV6-3 | TGTGCCAGCAGTTACGAGGGCAGGGCAGCTTTCTTT | CASSYEGRAAFF
- | - | TRBJ1-1 | TRBV20-1 | TGCAGTGCTAGAAGGGCCGGGACTGAAGCTTTCTTT | CSARRAGTEAFF
- | - | TRBJ1-3 | TRBV7-2 | TGTGCCAGCAGCTTTGGGGACCGGGAGAGGGACGCTGGAAACACCATATATTTT | CASSFGDRERDAGNTIYF
- | - | TRBJ1-2 | TRBV7-2 | TGTGCCAGCAGCTTAAACAGGGACGGCTACACCTTC | CASSLNRDGYTF
- | few | TRBJ2-5 | TRBV24-1 | TGTGCCACCAGTGACCCCCACCGGACGTATGAAGAGACCCAGTACTTC | CATSDPHRTYEETQYF
- | - | TRBJ2-7 | TRBV3-1 | TGTGCCAGCAGCCCCCCTCAAAAGATCTACGAGCAGTACTTC | CASSPPQKIYEQYF
- | - | TRBJ2-4 | TRBV10-3 | TGTGCCATCAGAGCGGAGTTACTAAACATTCAGTACTTC | CAIRAELLNIQYF
- | - | TRBJ1-1 | TRBV18 | TGTGCCAGCTCGGGCACCGACCGGACTGAAGCTTTCTTT | CASSGTDRTEAFF
TRBD1 | - | TRBJ1-5 | TRBV20-1 | TGCAGTGCGAGGACAGGGGGCGAAAGAAATCAGCCCCAGCATTTT | CSARTGGERNQPQHF
- | - | TRBJ2-2 | TRBV9 | TGTGCCAGCAGCGTTGCCAGCTACAACACCGGGGAGCTGTTTTTT | CASSVASYNTGELFF
TRBD2 | once | TRBJ2-1 | TRBV7-3 | TGTGCCAGCAGCCCGGGACTAAGTCGTCGAGAGCAGTTCTTC | CASSPGLSRREQFF
TRBD1 | - | TRBJ2-7 | TRBV27 | TGTGCCAGCAGTTTACAGACCCGGACAGGCCTCCGGTACGAGCAGTACTTC | CASSLQTRTGLRYEQYF
- | - | TRBJ2-7 | TRBV7-9 | TGTGCCAGCAGGGGGCTCGGGGGATGGGAGTACGAGCAGTACTTC | CASRGLGGWEYEQYF
TRBD1 | - | TRBJ2-2 | TRBV10-3 | TGTGCCATCAGCCCCGGGACAGGGTACACCGGGGAGCTGTTTTTT | CAISPGTGYTGELFF
- | few | TRBJ1-5 | TRBV6-1 | TGTGCCAGCAGTGAATCATCACCTGGAGACAATCAGCCCCAGCATTTT | CASSESSPGDNQPQHF
- | few | TRBJ2-5 | TRBV6-2/TRBV6-3 | TGTGCCAGCAGTTCAGGGTGGGGACAAGAGACCCAGTACTTC | CASSSGWGQETQYF
- | - | TRBJ2-7 | TRBV11-2 | TGTGCCAGCAGCTCAGGGGCTACCCAGTACTTC | CASSSGATQYF
- | - | TRBJ1-2 | TRBV7-9 | TGTGCCAGCAGCAAACTGGAGGGGGAGGGTTTTGGCTACACCTTC | CASSKLEGEGFGYTF
- | few | TRBJ2-1 | TRBV24-1 | TGTGCCACCAGCGGGACAAACTACAATGAGCAGTTCTTC | CATSGTNYNEQFF
TRBD2 | - | TRBJ2-5 | TRBV18 | TGTGCCAGCTCGGTCCGAGCGGGGGAGACCCAGTACTTC | CASSVRAGETQYF
- | - | TRBJ2-5 | TRBV28 | TGTGCCAGCAGTTCCCCTAGGGGTGGGGAGACCCAGTACTTC | CASSSPRGGETQYF
TRBD1 | - | TRBJ1-2 | TRBV7-3 | TGTGCCAGCAGCTTAGGGCGAAGTAATTCCGGGACAGAGGGCTACACCTTC | CASSLGRSNSGTEGYTF
- | - | TRBJ1-3 | TRBV15 | TGTGCCACCAGCAGTGAACAGGGCTCGGGAGGAAACACCATATATTTT | CATSSEQGSGGNTIYF
- | - | TRBJ2-5 | TRBV2 | TGTGCCAGCATCGGGGAGACCCAGTACTTC | CASIGETQYF